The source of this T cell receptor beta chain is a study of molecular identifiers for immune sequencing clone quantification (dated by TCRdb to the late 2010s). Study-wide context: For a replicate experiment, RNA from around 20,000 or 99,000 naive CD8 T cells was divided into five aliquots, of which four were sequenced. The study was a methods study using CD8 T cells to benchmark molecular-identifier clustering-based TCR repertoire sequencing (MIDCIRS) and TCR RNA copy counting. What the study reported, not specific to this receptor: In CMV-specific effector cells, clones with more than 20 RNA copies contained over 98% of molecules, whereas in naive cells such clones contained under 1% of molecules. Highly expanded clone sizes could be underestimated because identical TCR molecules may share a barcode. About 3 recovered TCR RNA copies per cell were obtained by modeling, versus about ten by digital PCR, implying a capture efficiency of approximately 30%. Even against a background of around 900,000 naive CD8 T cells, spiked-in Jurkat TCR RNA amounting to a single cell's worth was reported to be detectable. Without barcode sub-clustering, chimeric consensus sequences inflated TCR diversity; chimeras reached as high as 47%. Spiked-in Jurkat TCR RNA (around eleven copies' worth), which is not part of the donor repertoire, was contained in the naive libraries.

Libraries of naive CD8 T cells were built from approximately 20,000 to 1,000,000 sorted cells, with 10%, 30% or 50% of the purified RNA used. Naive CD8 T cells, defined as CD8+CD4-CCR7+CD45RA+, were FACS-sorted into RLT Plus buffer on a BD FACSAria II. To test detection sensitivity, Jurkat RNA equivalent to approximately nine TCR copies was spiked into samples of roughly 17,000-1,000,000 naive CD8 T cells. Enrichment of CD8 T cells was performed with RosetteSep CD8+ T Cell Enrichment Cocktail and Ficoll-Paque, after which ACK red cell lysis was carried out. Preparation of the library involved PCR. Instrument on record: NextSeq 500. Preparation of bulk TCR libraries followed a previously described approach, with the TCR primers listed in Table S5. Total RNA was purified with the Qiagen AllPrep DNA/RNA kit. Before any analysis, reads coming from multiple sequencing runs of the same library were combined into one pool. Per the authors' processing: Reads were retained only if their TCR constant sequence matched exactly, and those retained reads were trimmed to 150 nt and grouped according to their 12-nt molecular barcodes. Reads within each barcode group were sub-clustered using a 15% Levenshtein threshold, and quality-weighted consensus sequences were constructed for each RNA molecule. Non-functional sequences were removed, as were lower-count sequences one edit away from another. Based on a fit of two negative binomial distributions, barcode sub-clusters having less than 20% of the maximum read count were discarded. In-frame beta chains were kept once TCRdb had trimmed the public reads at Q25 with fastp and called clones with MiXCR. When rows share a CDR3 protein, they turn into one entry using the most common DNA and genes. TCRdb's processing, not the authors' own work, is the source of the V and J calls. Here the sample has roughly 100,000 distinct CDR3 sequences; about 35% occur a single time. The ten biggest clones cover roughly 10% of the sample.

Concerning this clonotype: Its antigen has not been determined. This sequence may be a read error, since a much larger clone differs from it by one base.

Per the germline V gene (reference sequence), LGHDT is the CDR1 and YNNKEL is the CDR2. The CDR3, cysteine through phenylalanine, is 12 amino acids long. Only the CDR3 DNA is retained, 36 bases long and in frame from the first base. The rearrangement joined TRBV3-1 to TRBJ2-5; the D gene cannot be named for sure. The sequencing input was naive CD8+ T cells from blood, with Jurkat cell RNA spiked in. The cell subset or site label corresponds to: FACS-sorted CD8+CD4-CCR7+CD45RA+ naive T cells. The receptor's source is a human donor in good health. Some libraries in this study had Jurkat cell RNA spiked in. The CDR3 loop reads CASCQTWETQYF. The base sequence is TGTGCCAGCTGCCAAACATGGGAGACCCAGTACTTC.